A single sample is the source of the 22 T cell receptor beta chains below, sequenced in a study of blood T cells in healthy people across ages. Alongside a J-beta primer mix, a sample-barcoded 5' primer served in a second PCR lasting roughly 6 to 11 cycles. TCRdb processed the 5' RACE reads anew with MiXCR; each CDR3 protein has one entry. Counted here are around 1,000,000 distinct CDR3 sequences, 35% to 40% occurring once; the ten biggest clones make up about 12%. The sequencing input was blood. Receptors originate from a man younger than 35 in good health.

This chain uses TRBV20-1 with TRBJ2-1, with D perhaps matching TRBD1 (7 bases). This CDR3 spans 14 amino acids. V lost 6 bases to trimming and J lost 9 bases, with 21 bases between them. CDR1 and CDR2 (germline): DFQATT, SNEGSKA (reference sequence). The CDR3: CSASGLGGFTEQFF. The CDR3 DNA sequence: TGCAGTGCCAGCGGGCTAGGGGGCTTCACTGAGCAGTTCTTC.

Notes on this clonotype: The junction shows a germline mismatch at one end, possibly a read error. The chain employs TRBV27 and TRBJ1-5; 10 nucleotides agree with TRBD1. Germline V CDR1 and CDR2: MNHEY, SMNVEV (reference sequence). The CDR3 has 15 amino acids. The DNA for the CDR3 is TGTGCCGGCAGGGACAGGGGCCGAGGAAATCAGCCCCAGCATTTT. Its protein product is CAGRDRGRGNQPQHF.

A few counts support this clonotype. This chain uses TRBV6-5 with TRBJ2-1, with TRBD1 identical over 7 bases. The CDR3 length is 14 residues. Germline CDR1 MNHEY, CDR2 SVGAGI. Trimming took 7 bases from V and 0 from J; bases not matched to a gene: 3. This chain's CDR3 is CASTRTGSYNEQFF. Here the CDR3 DNA reads TGTGCCAGCACCCGGACAGGCTCCTACAATGAGCAGTTCTTC.

This clonotype was seen at least ten times. The V and J genes are TRBV12-3 or TRBV12-4 and TRBJ1-1; no clear D. The CDR3 contains 13 residues. Trimming cost V 6 bases and J 4 bases, with 12 bases left between them. CDR3 amino acids: CASRHYTTTEAFF. The CDR3 coding sequence is TGTGCCAGCAGACACTACACTACCACTGAAGCTTTCTTT.

The gene calls are TRBV6-6 and TRBJ1-4; D call uncertain. This CDR3 has 16 residues. The germline V gene encodes CDR1 MNHNY and CDR2 SVGAGI (reference sequence). The V gene lost 0 bases and the J gene lost 6 bases, with 14 bases spanning the gap. Here the CDR3 reads CASSYSAPPQDEKLFF. The DNA of the CDR3 is TGTGCCAGCAGTTACTCGGCGCCCCCCCAGGATGAAAAACTGTTTTTT.

The sample holds a few counts of this clonotype. The chain links TRBV4-1 to TRBJ2-1, with D tentatively TRBD2 (6 bases). V was pared by 1 base and J by 4 bases, with 11 bases between. CDR1 and CDR2 (germline): MGHRA, YSYEKL. CDR3 size: 15 residues. CDR3 residues: CASSQVSGEYNEQFF. The CDR3 bases are TGCGCCAGCAGCCAAGTCTCGGGGGAGTACAATGAGCAGTTCTTC.

The V gene is TRBV7-2, the J gene TRBJ2-1; 16 nucleotides line up with TRBD2. The V segment lost 5 bases and the J segment 13 bases; nucleotides outside the gene matches: 8. This CDR3 comprises 15 residues. Germline loops: CDR1 SGHTA, CDR2 FQGNSA. CDR3 protein: CASSHEGLAGGRQFF. CDR3 coding DNA: TGTGCCAGCAGCCACGAGGGACTAGCGGGGGGGCGACAGTTCTTC.

This chain joins TRBV6-1 and TRBJ1-1; 7 nucleotides align to TRBD1. The CDR3 has 14 amino acids. Germline V gene sequence: CDR1 MNHNS, CDR2 SASEGT. The V and J ends lost 6 bases and 3 bases, in that order; junction bases with no gene match: 7. CDR3 DNA: TGTGCCAGCAGACCGACAGGGCGGGACACTGAAGCTTTCTTT. Encoded protein: CASRPTGRDTEAFF.

This sequence joins TRBV6-2 or TRBV6-3 and TRBJ1-2; a possible D gene is TRBD1 (5 bases). V was clipped by 5 bases and J by 8 bases, with 9 bases between them. The germline V gene has CDR1 MNHEY and CDR2 SVGEGT. The CDR3 is made up of 11 amino acids. The DNA for the CDR3 is TGTGCCAGCAGTGCAGGGCAGGGCTACACCTTC. It specifies CASSAGQGYTF.

The V call is TRBV20-1, the J call TRBJ1-5, with a weak D call TRBD1 (5 bases). V was trimmed by 0 bases and J by 6 bases, leaving 21 bases between them. This CDR3 contains 17 residues. In germline, CDR1 is DFQATT, CDR2 SNEGSKA (reference sequence). CDR3 protein: CSARDGQGLGFSQPQHF. In DNA, the CDR3 is TGCAGTGCTAGAGACGGCCAGGGACTTGGTTTTAGTCAGCCCCAGCATTTT.

This chain connects TRBV7-9 to TRBJ1-4; no clear D. The CDR3 consists of 11 residues. Per germline, CDR1 SEHNR and CDR2 FQNEAQ (reference sequence). V gave up 5 bases and J gave up 8 bases, with 6 bases separating them. In DNA, the CDR3 is TGTGCCAGCAGCCCGGCCGAAAAACTGTTTTTT. Translating gives CASSPAEKLFF.

This clonotype was seen a few times. The chain combines TRBV5-1 with TRBJ1-2, with TRBD1 as a possible D gene (6 bases). V was clipped by 0 bases and J by 3 bases, with 18 bases between them. CDR1 is SGHRS and CDR2 is YFSETQ in the germline V gene. The CDR3 spans 17 residues. The CDR3 reads CASSLAIVGGGDYGYTF. The DNA of the CDR3 is TGCGCCAGCAGCTTGGCCATCGTCGGCGGGGGCGACTATGGCTACACCTTC.

This chain links TRBV28 with TRBJ1-2, with a weak D call TRBD1 (5 bases). V was clipped by 5 bases and J by 3 bases, with 22 bases between them. From germline, CDR1 is MDHEN and CDR2 SYDVKM. This CDR3 is 17 amino acids long. The CDR3 region has the DNA TGTGCCAGCAGTCCACAAACAGGAAAACATGGGGACTATGGCTACACCTTC. This gives the protein CASSPQTGKHGDYGYTF.

Comment on this clonotype: A read error is possible here, since a much larger clone lies one base away. The V call is TRBV27, the J call TRBJ2-1, with D maybe TRBD1 (6 bases). This CDR3 has 13 residues. With 5 bases removed from V and 6 bases from J, the gap between germline ends came to 11 bases. The germline CDR1 and CDR2 sequences are MNHEY and SMNVEV (reference sequence). CDR3: CASSHRDCNEQFF. CDR3 in DNA: TGTGCCAGCAGTCACAGGGATTGCAATGAGCAGTTCTTC.

CDR3 coding DNA: TGCGCCAGCAGCCAGGAGAACAATGAGCAGTACTTC. Translated, it gives CASSQENNEQYF. The J gene is TRBJ2-7, the V gene TRBV5-1, with D unclear. V was trimmed by 4 bases and J by 7 bases, leaving 12 bases between them. From germline, CDR1 is SGHRS and CDR2 YFSETQ. This CDR3 region has 12 residues.

This clonotype was seen a few times. The chain carries TRBV10-3 and TRBJ2-3, with TRBD1 identical over 7 bases. The germline CDR1 and CDR2 sequences are ENHRY and SYGVKD. V trimming: 2 bases; J trimming: 0 bases; junction bases outside the gene matches: 2. The CDR3 covers 15 residues. This CDR3 is CAISEGDSSTDTQYF. CDR3 nucleotides: TGTGCCATCAGTGAGGGGGACAGCAGCACAGATACGCAGTATTTT.

This clonotype was seen a handful of times. The chain uses TRBV20-1 and TRBJ2-5, with a possible D match to TRBD2 (7 bases). The germline V gene encodes CDR1 DFQATT and CDR2 SNEGSKA (reference sequence). This CDR3 has 12 amino acids. The V end was cut by 6 bases, the J end by 5 bases, with 13 bases between. CDR3 in DNA: TGCAGTGCCAAAAGGGGGGGGGAGACCCAGTACTTC. Protein: CSAKRGGETQYF.

This clonotype was detected a few times. The genes are TRBV7-9 and TRBJ2-6; D perhaps matches TRBD1 (6 bases). The V and J ends lost 10 bases and 0 bases respectively, with 16 bases between them. Germline loops: CDR1 SEHNR, CDR2 FQNEAQ (reference sequence). The CDR3 is 16 residues long. The CDR3 loop reads CANTGSSSSGANVLTF. CDR3 in DNA: TGTGCCAACACAGGGTCCAGTAGCTCTGGGGCCAACGTCCTGACTTTC.

This clonotype was observed many times. The V and J genes are TRBV20-1 and TRBJ2-3; D is unclear. V lost 5 bases and J 0 bases, leaving 15 bases between the germline ends. There are 15 residues in the CDR3. Per the germline V gene, CDR1 is DFQATT and CDR2 is SNEGSKA (reference sequence). DNA for the CDR3: TGCAGTGCTGCTACCGGACGGATTAGCACAGATACGCAGTATTTT. Residues: CSAATGRISTDTQYF.

The chain employs TRBV4-2 and TRBJ2-3; D uncertain. With 1 base removed from V and 2 bases from J, the gap between germline ends came to 13 bases. This CDR3 region has 16 residues. The germline V gene has CDR1 LGHNA and CDR2 YNFKEQ. The CDR3 nucleotides read TGTGCCAGCAGCCAAGTCCCAGGCACTAACACAGATACGCAGTATTTT. This encodes CASSQVPGTNTDTQYF.

Here the CDR3 reads CASSLKLDTQYF. CDR3 bases: TGCGCCAGCAGCTTGAAATTAGATACGCAGTATTTT. The chain joins TRBV5-1 to TRBJ2-3, with D uncertain. V shed 1 base and J shed 5 bases, with 5 bases lying between them. The germline gives CDR1 SGHRS, CDR2 YFSETQ. The CDR3 loop spans 12 amino acids.

This chain connects TRBV29-1 to TRBJ2-5; D perhaps matches TRBD1 (5 bases). Germline values: CDR1 SQVTM, CDR2 ANQGSEA. The CDR3 spans 13 residues. V lost 3 bases, J lost 11 bases, and 19 bases lay in between. For the CDR3, the DNA is TGCAGCGTTGAGGTTGGGGCAGCTACCGTGCAGTACTTC. Encoded protein: CSVEVGAATVQYF.